Given below is one T cell receptor beta chain in context. Its target is not known. The sample is drawn from a study of T cell responses to AZD1222 COVID-19 vaccine. Across the whole study: Some second doses came at about 4 weeks and others at about 12 weeks; these were pooled. Study-wide results and limits: Two AZD1222 doses significantly raised spike-specific TCR breadth and depth over controls. Donors, mostly white British, included more females; clonal diversity was possibly underestimated.

Method: immunoSEQ multiplex PCR; TCRdb's copy keeps in-frame clones and lacks some. The repertoire holds approximately 150,000 clones, with more than 85% as singletons. V gave up 4 bases and J gave up 7 bases; unmatched junction bases: 2. Germline CDR1 and CDR2: MDHEN and SYDVKM. This CDR3 region has 13 residues. The clonotype was recovered from an adult in good health. This rearrangement joins TRBV28 to TRBJ2-1, with 9 nucleotides matching TRBD2. This sample comprised peripheral blood, obtained on day 0 of AZD1222 vaccination. The CDR3 is CASSWTSANEQFF. CDR3 sequence (DNA): TGTGCCAGCAGTTGGACTAGCGCTAATGAGCAGTTCTTC.